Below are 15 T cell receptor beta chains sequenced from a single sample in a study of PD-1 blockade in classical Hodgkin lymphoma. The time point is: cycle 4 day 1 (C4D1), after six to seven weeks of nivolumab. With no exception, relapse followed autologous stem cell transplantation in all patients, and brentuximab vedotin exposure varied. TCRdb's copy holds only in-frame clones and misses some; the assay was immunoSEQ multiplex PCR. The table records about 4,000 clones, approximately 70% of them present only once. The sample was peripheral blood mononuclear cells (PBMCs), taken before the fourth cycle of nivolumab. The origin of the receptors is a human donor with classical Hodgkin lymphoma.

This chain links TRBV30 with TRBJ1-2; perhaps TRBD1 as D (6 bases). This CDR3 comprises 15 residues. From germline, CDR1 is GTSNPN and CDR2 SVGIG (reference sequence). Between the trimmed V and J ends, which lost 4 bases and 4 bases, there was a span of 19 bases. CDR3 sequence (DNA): TGTGCCTGGACCGTCGGGCAGGGGCTAAGCTATGGCTACACCTTC. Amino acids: CAWTVGQGLSYGYTF.

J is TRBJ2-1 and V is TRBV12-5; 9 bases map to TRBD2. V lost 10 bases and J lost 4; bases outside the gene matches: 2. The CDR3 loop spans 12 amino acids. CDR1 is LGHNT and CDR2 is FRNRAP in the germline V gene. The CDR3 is CATAGGYNEQFF. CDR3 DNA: TGTGCTACAGCGGGGGGATACAATGAGCAGTTCTTC.

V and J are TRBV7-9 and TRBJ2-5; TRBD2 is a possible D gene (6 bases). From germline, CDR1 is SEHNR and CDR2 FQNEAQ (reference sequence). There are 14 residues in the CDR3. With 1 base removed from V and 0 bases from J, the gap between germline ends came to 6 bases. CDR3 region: CASSLGGNQETQYF. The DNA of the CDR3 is TGTGCCAGCAGCTTAGGCGGGAACCAAGAGACCCAGTACTTC.

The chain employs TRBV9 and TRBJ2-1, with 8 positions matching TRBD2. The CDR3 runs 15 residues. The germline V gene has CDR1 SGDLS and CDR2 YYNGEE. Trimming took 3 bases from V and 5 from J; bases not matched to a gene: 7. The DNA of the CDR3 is TGTGCCAGCAGCGCCCTAGCGGGCCTAAACAATGAGCAGTTCTTC. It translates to CASSALAGLNNEQFF. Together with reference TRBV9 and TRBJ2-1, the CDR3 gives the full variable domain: DSGVTQTPKHLITATGQRVTLRCSPRSGDLSVYWYQQSLDQGLQFLIQYYNGEERAKGNILERFSAQQFPDLHSELNLSSLELGDSALYFCASSALAGLNNEQFFGPGTRLTVL.

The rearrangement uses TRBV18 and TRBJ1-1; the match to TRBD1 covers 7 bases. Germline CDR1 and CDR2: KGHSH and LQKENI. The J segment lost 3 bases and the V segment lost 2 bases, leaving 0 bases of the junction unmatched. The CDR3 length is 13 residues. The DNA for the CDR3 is TGTGCCAGCTCACCAGGACAGGACACTGAAGCTTTCTTT. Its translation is CASSPGQDTEAFF.

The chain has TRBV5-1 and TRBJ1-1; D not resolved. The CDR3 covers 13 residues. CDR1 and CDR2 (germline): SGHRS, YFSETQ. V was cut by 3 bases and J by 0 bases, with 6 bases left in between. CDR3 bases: TGCGCCAGCAGCTCCTTGATGAACACTGAAGCTTTCTTT. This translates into CASSSLMNTEAFF.

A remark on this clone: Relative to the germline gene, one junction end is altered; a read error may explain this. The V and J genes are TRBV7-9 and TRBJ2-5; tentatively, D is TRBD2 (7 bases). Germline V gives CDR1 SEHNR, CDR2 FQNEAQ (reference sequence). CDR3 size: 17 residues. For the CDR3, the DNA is TGTGCCAGCAGCTTAGGTGGGGGGGACACCGATAAGGAGATCCAGTACTTC. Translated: CASSLGGGDTDKEIQYF.

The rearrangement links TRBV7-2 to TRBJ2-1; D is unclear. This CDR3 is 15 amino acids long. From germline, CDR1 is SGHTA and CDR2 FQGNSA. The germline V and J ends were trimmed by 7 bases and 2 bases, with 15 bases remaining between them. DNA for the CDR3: TGTGCCAGCAAGTCGGTTTTTATAACCTACAATGAGCAGTTCTTC. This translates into CASKSVFITYNEQFF.

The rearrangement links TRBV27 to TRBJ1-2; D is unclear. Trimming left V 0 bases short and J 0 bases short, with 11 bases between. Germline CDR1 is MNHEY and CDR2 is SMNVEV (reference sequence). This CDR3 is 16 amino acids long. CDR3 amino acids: CASSLSLASTNYGYTF. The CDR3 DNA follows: TGTGCCAGCAGTTTATCGCTTGCCTCTACTAACTATGGCTACACCTTC.

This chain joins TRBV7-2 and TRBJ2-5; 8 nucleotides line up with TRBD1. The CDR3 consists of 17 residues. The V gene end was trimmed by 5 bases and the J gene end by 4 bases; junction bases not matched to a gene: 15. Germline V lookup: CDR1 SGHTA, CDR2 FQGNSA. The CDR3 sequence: CASSPRGGRGLGETQYF. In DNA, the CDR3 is TGTGCCAGCAGCCCTAGAGGGGGCAGGGGGCTTGGAGAGACCCAGTACTTC.

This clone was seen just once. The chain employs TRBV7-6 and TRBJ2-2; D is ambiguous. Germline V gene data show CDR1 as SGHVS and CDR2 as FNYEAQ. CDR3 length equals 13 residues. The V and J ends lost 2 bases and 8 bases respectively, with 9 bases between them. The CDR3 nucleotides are TGTGCCAGCAGCTTACCCCCGAAAGGGGAGCTGTTTTTT. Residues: CASSLPPKGELFF.

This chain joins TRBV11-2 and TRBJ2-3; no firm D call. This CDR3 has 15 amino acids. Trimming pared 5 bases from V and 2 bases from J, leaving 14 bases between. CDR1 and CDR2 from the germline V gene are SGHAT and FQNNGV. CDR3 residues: CASSHPGSVTDTQYF. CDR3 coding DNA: TGTGCCAGCAGCCACCCGGGCTCGGTCACAGATACGCAGTATTTT. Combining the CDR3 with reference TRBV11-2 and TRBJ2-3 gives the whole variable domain EAGVAQSPRYKIIEKRQSVAFWCNPISGHATLYWYQQILGQGPKLLIQFQNNGVVDDSQLPKDRFSAERLKGVDSTLKIQPAKLEDSAVYLCASSHPGSVTDTQYFGPGTRLTVL.

CDR3 residues: CASSIDKRRGAYEQYF. Written as DNA, the CDR3 is TGTGCCAGTAGTATAGATAAGAGGAGGGGAGCCTACGAGCAGTACTTC. The chain has TRBV19 and TRBJ2-7; possibly TRBD2 for D (6 bases). V lost 0 bases, J lost 2 bases, and 14 bases lay in between. The CDR3 contains 16 residues. The V gene's germline CDR1 is LNHDA and CDR2 SQIVND (reference sequence).

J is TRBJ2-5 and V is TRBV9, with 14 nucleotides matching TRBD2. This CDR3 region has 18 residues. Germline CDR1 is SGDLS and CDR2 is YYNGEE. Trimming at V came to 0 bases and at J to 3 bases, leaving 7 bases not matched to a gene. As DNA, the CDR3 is TGTGCCAGCAGCGTAGGACTAGCGGGAGGGCCTGTGGAAGAGACCCAGTACTTC. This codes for CASSVGLAGGPVEETQYF. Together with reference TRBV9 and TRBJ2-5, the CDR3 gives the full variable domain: DSGVTQTPKHLITATGQRVTLRCSPRSGDLSVYWYQQSLDQGLQFLIQYYNGEERAKGNILERFSAQQFPDLHSELNLSSLELGDSALYFCASSVGLAGGPVEETQYFGPGTRLLVL.

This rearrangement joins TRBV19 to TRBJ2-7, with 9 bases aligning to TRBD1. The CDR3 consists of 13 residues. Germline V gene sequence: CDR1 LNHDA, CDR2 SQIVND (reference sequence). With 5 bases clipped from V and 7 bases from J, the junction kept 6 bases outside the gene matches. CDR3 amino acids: CASSLGQGREQYF. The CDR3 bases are TGTGCCAGTAGTCTCGGACAGGGGCGGGAGCAGTACTTC.